The clone carrying this TCR beta chain was recorded at least ten times. TCRdb independently ran MiXCR on the 5' RACE reads; one entry per CDR3 protein. The table lists approximately 510,000 distinct CDR3 sequences, 21% of them singletons. The source of the sample is a study of T cells after yellow fever vaccination. Germline lookup yields CDR1 SQVTM and CDR2 ANQGSEA. V lost 4 bases, J lost 3 bases, and 6 bases lay in between. This CDR3 spans 11 amino acids. The chain carries TRBV29-1 and TRBJ1-1, with D possibly TRBD1 on 5 matching bases. The material was PBMCs, obtained more than 20 days after the first yellow fever vaccination. This sequence was found in a man aged 18 to 30 who received the YFV17D yellow fever vaccine. Here the CDR3 reads CSVAGYTEAFF. The CDR3 region has the DNA TGCAGCGTTGCAGGGTACACTGAAGCTTTCTTT.